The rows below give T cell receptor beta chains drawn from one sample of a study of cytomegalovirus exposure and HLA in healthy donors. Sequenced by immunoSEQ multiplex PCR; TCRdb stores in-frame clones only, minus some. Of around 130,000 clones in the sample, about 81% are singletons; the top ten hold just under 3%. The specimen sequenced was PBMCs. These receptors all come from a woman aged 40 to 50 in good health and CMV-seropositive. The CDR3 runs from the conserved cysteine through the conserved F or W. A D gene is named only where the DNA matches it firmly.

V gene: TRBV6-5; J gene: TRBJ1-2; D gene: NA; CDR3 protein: CASSSLVRAGYTF
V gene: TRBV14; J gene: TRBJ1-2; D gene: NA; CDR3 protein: CASSLGTGIYGYTF
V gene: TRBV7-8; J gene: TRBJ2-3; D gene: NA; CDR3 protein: CASSLAISGLSSTDTQYF
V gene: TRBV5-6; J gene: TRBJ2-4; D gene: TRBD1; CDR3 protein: CASSLGTVKNIQYF
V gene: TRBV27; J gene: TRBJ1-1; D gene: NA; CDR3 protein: CASSLHREGTEAFF
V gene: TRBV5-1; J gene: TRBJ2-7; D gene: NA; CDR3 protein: CASSTDSPGDEQYF
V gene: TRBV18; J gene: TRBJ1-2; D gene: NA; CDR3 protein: CASSPSGWTNYGYTF
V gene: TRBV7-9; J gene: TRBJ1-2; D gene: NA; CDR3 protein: CASSLAVSPTNYGYTF
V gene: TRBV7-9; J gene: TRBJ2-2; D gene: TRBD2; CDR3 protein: CASSPRLAAAGELFF
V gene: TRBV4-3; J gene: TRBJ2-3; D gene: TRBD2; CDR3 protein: CASSQDRLAGVYTQYF
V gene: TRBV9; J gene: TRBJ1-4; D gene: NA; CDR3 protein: CASSGGGSRNEKLFF
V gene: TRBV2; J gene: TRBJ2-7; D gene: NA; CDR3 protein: CASTQIYSYEQYF
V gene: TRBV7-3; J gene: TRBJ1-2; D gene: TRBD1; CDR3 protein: CASSLEGQRLYGYTF
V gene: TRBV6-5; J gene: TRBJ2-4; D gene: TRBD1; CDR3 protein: CASSRGQGRWNIQYF
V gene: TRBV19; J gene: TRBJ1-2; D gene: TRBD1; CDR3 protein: CASSIPTSRETGGGYTF
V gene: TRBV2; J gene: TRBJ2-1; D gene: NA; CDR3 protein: CASSLREGGRFF
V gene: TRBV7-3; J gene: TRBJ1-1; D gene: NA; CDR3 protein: CASSSTGPGVTEAFF
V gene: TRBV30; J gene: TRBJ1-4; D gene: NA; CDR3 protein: CACPRGGTPNEKLFF
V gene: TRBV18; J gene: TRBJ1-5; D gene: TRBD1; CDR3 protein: CASSPRDRGLYQPQHF
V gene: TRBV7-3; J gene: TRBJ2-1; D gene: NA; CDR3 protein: CASSLLAHEQFF
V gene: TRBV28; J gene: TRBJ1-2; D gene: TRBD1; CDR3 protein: CASSLGTGANYGYTF
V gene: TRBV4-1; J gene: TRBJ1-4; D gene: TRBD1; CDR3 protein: CASSQVTGANEKLFF
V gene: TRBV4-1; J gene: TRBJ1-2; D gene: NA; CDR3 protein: CASSQGENYGYTF
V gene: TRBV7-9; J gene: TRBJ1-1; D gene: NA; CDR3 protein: CASPRRGMNTEAFF
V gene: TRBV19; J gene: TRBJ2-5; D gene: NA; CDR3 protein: CATNQRVQETQYF
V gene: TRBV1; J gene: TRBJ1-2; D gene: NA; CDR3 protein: CTSSQDCVYGYTF
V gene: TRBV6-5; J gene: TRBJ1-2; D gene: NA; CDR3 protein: CASRSPGGSYGYTF
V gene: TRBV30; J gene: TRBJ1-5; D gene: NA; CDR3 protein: CAWSGSPGGNQPQHF
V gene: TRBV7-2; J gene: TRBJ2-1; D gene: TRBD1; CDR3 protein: CASSIPTHRGLNEQFF
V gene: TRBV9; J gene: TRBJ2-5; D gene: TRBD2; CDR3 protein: CASSVGGGEGETQYF
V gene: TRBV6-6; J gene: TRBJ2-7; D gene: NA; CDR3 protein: CASSPTRQGGEQYF
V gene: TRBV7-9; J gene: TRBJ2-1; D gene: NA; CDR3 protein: CSSSPTLHEQFF
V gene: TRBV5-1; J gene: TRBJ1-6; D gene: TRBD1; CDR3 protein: CASSRWASGQGNSPLHF
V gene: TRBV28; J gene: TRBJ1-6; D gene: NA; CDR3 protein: CASSLGGDNSPLHF
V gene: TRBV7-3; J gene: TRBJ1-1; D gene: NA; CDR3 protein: CASSPMPGFDTEAFF
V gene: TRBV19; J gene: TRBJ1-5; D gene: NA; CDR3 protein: CASTNRAGWTQPQHF
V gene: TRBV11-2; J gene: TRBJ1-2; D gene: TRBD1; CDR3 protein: CASSLATGNGYTF
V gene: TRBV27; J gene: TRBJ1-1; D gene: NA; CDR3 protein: CASSSGRVNTEAFF
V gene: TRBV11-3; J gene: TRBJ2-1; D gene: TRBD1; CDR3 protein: CASSLQGDYNEQFF
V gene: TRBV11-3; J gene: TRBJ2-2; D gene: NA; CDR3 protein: CASSLDGFGGTGELFF
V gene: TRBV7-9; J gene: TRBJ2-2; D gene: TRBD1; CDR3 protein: CASSLQGDTGELFF